Sequencing of this T cell receptor beta chain was carried out in a study of cytomegalovirus exposure and HLA in healthy donors. Primers for the PCR totalled 60 Vbeta and 13 Jbeta. The repertoire was sequenced with immunoSEQ multiplex PCR; TCRdb's copy has only in-frame clones and lacks some. Among approximately 80,000 clones listed, roughly 72% were seen once. The CDR3 covers 16 residues. Trimming took off 5 bases at V and 2 bases at J, with 17 bases between the two ends. CDR1 and CDR2 from the germline V gene are SEHNR and FQNEAQ (reference sequence). This clone was seen at least ten times. The receptor's source is a man in his thirties or forties in good health and CMV-seropositive. What was sequenced was PBMCs. The V and J genes are TRBV7-9 and TRBJ2-3; TRBD2 is a possible D gene (6 bases). CDR3 amino acids: CASSPTGRRNTDTQYF. The CDR3 DNA reads as TGTGCCAGCAGCCCCACGGGGAGGCGCAACACAGATACGCAGTATTTT.